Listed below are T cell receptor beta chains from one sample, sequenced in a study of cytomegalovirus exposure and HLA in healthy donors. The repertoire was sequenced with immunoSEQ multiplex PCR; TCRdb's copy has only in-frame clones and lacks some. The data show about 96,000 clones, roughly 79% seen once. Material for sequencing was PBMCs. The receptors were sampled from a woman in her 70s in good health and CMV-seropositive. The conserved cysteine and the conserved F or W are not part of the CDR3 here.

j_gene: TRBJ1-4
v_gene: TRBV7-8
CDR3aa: ASSLEHSSGKLF

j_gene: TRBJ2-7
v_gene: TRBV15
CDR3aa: ATSRVRPSGEQY

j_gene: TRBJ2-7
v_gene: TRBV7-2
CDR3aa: ASSSLMDREKPYEQY

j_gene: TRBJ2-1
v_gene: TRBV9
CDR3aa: ASSPRDRGNEQF

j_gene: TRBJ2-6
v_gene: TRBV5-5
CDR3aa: ASSRLYRDRVVRGANVLT

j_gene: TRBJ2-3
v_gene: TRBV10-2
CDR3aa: ASRLNRGADTQY

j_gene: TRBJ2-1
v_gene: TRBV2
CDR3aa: ASSGFAGLNSYNEQF

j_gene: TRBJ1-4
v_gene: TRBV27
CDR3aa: ASSLIHNEKLF

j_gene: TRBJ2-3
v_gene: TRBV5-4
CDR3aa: ASSAMGQGFSDTQY

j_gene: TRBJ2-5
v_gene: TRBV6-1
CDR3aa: ASGKGIQETQY

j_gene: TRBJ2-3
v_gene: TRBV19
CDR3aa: ASSIRSSGRWRGTDTQY

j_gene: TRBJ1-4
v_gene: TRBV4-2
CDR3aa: ASSHPGTGVANEKLF

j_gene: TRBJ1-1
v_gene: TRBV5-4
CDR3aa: ASSLTGNTEAF

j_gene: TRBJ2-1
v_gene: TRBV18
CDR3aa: ASSPSGGLGGYNEQF

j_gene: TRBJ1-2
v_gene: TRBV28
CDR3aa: ASRTAGEGYT

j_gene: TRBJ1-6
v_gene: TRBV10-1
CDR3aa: ASSVGQRDSPLH

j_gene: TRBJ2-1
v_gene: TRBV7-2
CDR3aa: ASSLVRYNEQF

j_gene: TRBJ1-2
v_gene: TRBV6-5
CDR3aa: ASSYQQGGPYGYT

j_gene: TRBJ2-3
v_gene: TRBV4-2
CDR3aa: ASSQREVAGGSTDTQY

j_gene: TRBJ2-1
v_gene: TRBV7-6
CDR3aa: ASSSGRTDNEQF

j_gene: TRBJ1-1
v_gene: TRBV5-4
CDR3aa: ASSPGGPSAF

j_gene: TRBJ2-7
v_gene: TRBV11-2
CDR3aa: ASSLAPRSSEQY

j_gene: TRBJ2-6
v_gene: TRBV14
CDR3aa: ASSQRTGSVLT

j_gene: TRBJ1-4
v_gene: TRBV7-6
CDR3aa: ASSLSGATNEKLF

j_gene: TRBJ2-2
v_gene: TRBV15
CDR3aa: ATRNRANTGELF

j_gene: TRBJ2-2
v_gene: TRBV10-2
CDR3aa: ASRGNGRGAGELF

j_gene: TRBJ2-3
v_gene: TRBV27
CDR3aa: ATRDTNTDTQY

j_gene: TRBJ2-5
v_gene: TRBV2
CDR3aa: ASSDQRGAREGTQY

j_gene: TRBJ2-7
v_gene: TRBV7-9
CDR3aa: ASSFPGLGYEQY

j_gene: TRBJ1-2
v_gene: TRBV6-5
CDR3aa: ASSLGDYGYT

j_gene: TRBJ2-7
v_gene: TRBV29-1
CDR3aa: SVVRTGTYEQY

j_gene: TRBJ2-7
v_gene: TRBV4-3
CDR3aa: ASSQDVGQGAYEQY

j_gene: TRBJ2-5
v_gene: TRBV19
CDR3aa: ATQGAGQETQY

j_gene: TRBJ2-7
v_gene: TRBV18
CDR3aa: ASSPDGQSYEQY

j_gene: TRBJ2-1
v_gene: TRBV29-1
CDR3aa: SGAGFSYNEQF

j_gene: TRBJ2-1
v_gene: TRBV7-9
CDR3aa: ASSASGPSSYNEQF

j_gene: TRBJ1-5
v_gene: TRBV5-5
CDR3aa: ASSFSQGNQPQH

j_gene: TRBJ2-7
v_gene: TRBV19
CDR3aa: ASTGTGAGEQY

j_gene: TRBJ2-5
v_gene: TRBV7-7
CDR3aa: ASSLSPAGSKETQY

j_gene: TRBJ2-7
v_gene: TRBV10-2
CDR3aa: ASRPTSGRDYEQY

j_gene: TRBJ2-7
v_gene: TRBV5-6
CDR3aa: ASSSTGALASYYEQY

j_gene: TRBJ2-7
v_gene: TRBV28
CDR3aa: ASSLSLVLAYEQY

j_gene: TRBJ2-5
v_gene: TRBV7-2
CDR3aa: ASSLFGDRETQY

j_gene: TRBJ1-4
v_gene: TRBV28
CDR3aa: ASSSPPPGGSNEKLF

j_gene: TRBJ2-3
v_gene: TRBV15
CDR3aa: ATSRALAPGLDTQY

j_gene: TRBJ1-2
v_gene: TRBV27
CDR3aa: ASRPQRDSLEGYT

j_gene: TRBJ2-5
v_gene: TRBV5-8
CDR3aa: ASSLAQGKETQY

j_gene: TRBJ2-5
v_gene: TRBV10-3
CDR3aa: AISPGTETQY

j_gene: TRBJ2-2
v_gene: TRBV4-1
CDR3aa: ASSQAGQGTGELF

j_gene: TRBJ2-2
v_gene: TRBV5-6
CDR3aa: ASSHTLAGGRTGELF

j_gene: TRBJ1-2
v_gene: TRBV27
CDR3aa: ASRFDRVPGYT

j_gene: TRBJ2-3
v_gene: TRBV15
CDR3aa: ATSSPILAGGSTDTQY

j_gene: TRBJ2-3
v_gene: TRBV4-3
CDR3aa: ASSYTGGDTQY

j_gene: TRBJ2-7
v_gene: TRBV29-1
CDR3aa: SVGDSVYEQY